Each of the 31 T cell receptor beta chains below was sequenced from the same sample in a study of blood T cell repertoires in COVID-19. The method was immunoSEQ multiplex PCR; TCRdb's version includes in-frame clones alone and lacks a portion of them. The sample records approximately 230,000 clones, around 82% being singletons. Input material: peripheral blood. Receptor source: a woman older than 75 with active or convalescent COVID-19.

The CDR3 DNA sequence: TGTGCCTGGAGTGTTCTAGGGACAGGGGAAAATTACGAGCAGTACTTC. Protein sequence: CAWSVLGTGENYEQYF. The chain is built from TRBV30 and TRBJ2-7; 10 bases align to TRBD1. J lost 4 bases, V lost 0 bases, and 9 bases had no gene match. CDR3 length: 16 amino acids. In germline, CDR1 is GTSNPN, CDR2 SVGIG (reference sequence).

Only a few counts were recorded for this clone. CDR3 amino acids: CASSHHGTNSDYEQYF. The CDR3 DNA reads TGTGCCAGCAGCCACCACGGGACAAATTCCGACTACGAGCAGTACTTC. The V and J genes are TRBV14 and TRBJ2-7; possible D gene TRBD1, 6 bases. V was shortened by 3 bases and J by 3 bases, with 18 bases between the two germline ends. The CDR3 has 16 residues. Per the germline V gene, CDR1 is SGHDN and CDR2 is FVKESK.

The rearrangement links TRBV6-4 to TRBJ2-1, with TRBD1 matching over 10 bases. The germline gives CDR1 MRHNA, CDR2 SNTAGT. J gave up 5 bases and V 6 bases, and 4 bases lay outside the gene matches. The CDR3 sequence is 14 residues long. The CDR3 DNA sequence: TGTGCCAGCAGGAGACAGGGGGCAAACAATGAGCAGTTCTTC. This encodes CASRRQGANNEQFF.

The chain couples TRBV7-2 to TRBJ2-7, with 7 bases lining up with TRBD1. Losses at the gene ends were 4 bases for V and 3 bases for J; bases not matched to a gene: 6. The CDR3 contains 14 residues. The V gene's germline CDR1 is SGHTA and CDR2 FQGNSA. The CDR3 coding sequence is TGTGCCAGCAGCTCGAGAGGGGACAGCTACGAGCAGTACTTC. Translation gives CASSSRGDSYEQYF.

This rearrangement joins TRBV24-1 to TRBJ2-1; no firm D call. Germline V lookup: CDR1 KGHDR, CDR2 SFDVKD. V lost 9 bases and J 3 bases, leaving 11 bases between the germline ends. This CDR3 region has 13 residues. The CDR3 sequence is CATAKSYYNEQFF. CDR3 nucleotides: TGTGCCACCGCCAAGTCCTACTACAATGAGCAGTTCTTC.

The CDR3 loop is CASSLRRVGDGYTF. The CDR3 DNA reads as TGTGCCAGCAGTTTAAGGAGGGTCGGCGATGGCTACACCTTC. V and J are TRBV27 and TRBJ1-2; D ambiguous. Germline CDR1 MNHEY, CDR2 SMNVEV (reference sequence). Trimming removed 2 bases from V and 6 bases from J, with 13 bases in between. This CDR3 contains 14 residues.

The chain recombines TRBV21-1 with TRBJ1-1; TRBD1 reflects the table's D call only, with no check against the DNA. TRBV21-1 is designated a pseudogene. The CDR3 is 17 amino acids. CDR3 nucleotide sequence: TGTGCCAGCAGCAGCTTGGACAGGGGTCTTGGGGACACTGAAGCTTTCTTT. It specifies CASSSLDRGLGDTEAFF.

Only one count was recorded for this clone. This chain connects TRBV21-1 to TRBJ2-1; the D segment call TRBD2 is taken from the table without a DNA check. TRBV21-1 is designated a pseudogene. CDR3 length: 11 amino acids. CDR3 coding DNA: TGTGCCAGCAGCAAGCGGGCAGAGGGTCTCTTC. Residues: CASSKRAEGLF.

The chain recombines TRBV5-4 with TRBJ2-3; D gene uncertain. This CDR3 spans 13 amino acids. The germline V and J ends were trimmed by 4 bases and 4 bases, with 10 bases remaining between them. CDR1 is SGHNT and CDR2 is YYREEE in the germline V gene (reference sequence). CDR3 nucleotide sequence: TGTGCCAGCAGCGGCGTGAGCGCAGATACGCAGTATTTT. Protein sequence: CASSGVSADTQYF.

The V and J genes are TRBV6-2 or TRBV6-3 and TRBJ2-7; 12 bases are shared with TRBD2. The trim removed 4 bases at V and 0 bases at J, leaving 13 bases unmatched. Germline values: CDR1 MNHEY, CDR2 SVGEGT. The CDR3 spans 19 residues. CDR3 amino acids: CASSFSITSGRPSSYEQYF. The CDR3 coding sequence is TGTGCCAGCAGTTTCTCAATCACTAGCGGGAGGCCAAGCTCCTACGAGCAGTACTTC.

CDR3 coding DNA: TGCGCCAGCAGTCTGGAGGGCGGCGTATCCGATACGCAGTATTTT. This gives the protein CASSLEGGVSDTQYF. The chain uses TRBV5-1 and TRBJ2-3; TRBD2 is a possible D gene (6 bases). This CDR3 is built from 15 residues. CDR1 is SGHRS, CDR2 YFSETQ, per germline. The V end was cut by 5 bases, the J end by 6 bases, with 19 bases between.

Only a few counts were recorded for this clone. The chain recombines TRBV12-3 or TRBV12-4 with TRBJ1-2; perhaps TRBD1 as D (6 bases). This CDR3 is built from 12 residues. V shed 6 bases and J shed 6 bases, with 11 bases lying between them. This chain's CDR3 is CASSQGYHGYTF. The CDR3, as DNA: TGTGCCAGCAGCCAGGGGTACCATGGCTACACCTTC.

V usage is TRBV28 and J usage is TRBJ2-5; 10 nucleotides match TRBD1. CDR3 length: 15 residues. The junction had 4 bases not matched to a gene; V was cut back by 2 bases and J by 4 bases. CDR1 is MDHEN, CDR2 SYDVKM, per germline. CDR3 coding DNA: TGTGCCAGCAGTTTAAATGACAGGGGGCGAGAGACCCAGTACTTC. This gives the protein CASSLNDRGRETQYF.

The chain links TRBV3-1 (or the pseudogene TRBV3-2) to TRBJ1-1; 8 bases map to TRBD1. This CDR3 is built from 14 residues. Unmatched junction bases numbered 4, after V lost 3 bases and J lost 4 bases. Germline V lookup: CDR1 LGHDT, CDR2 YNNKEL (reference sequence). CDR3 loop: CASSHGQGSTEAFF. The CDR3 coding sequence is TGTGCCAGCAGCCACGGACAGGGAAGCACTGAAGCTTTCTTT.

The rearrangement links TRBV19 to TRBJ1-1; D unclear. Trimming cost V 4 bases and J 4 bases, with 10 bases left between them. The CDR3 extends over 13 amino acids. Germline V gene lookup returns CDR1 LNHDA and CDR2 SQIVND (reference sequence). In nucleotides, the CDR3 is TGTGCCAGTAGTAGGGCGCGGGGCACTGAAGCTTTCTTT. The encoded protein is CASSRARGTEAFF.

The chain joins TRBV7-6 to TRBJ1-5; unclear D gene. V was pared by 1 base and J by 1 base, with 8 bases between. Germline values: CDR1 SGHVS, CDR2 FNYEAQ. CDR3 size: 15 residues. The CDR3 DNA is TGTGCCAGCAGCTTAGGCGGGTCGAGCAATCAGCCCCAGCATTTT. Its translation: CASSLGGSSNQPQHF.

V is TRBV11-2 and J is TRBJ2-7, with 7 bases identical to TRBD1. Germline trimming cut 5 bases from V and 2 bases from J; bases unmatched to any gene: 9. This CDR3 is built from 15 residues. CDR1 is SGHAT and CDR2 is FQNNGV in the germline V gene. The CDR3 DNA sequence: TGTGCCAGCAGCGGAGTTCGACAGGGAACCTACGAGCAGTACTTC. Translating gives CASSGVRQGTYEQYF.

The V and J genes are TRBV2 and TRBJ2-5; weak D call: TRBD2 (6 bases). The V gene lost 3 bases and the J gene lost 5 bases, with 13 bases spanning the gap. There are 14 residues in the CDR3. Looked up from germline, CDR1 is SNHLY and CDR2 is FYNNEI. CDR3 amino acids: CASSDSGGRETQYF. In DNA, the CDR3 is TGTGCCAGCAGTGACAGCGGTGGGAGGGAGACCCAGTACTTC.

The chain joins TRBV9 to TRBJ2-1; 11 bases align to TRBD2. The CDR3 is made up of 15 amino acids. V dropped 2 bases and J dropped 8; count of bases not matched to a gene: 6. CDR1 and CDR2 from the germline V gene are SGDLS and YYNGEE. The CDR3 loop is CASSVVTSGMHEQFF. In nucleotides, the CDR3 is TGTGCCAGCAGCGTGGTGACTAGCGGGATGCATGAGCAGTTCTTC.

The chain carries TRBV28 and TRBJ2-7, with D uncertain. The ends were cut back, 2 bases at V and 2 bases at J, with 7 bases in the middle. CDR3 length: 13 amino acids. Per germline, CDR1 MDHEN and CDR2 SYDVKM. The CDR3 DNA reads TGTGCCAGCAGTTTACCTCTTACCTACGAGCAGTACTTC. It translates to CASSLPLTYEQYF.

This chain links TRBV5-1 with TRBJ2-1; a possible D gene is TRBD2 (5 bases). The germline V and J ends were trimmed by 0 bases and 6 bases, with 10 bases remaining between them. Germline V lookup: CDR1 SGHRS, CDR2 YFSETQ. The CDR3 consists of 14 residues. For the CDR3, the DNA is TGCGCCAGCAGCTTGGGGCAGGACTTCAATGAGCAGTTCTTC. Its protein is CASSLGQDFNEQFF.

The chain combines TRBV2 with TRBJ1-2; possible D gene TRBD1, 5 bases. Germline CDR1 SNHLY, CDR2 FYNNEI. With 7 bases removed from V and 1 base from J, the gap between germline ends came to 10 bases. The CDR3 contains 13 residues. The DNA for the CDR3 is TGTGCCAGCACACAGGCACTTAACTATGGCTACACCTTC. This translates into CASTQALNYGYTF.

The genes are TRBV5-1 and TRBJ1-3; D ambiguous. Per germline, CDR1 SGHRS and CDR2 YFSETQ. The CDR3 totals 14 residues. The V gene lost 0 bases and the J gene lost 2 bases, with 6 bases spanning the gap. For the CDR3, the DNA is TGCGCCAGCAGCTTGGGAGAAACTGGAAACACCATATATTTT. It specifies CASSLGETGNTIYF.

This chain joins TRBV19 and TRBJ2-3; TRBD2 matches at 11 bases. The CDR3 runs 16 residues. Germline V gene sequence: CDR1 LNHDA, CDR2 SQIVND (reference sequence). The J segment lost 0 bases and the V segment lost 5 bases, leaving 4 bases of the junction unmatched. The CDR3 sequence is CASSPRTSGSTDTQYF. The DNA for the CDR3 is TGTGCCAGTAGTCCACGGACTAGCGGGAGCACAGATACGCAGTATTTT.

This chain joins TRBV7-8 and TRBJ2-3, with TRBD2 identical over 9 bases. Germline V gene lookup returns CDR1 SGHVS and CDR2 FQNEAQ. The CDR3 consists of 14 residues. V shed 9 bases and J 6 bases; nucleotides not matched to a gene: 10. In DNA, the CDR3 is TGTGCCAGTACTCACGAGCGGGGGGCGGATACGCAGTATTTT. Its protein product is CASTHERGADTQYF.

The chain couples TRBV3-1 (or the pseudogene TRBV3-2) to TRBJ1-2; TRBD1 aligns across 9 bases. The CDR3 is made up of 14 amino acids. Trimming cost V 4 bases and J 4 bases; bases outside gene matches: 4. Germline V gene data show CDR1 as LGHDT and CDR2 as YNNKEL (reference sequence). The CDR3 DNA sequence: TGTGCCAGCAGCCCCGGGACAGGGTTCTATGGCTACACCTTC. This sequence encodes CASSPGTGFYGYTF.

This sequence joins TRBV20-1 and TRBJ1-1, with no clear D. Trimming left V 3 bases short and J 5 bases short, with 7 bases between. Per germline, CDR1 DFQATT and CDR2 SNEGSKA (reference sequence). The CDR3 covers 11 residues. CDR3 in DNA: TGCAGTGCTAGCCCTAGGACTGAAGCTTTCTTT. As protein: CSASPRTEAFF.

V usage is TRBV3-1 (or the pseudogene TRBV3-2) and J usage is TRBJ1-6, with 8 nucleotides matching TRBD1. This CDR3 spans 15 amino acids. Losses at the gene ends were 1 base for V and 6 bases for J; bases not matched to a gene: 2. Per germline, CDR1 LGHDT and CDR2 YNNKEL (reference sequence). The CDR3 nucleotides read TGTGCCAGCAGCCAAGTTACAGGGGGTAATTCACCCCTCCACTTT. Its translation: CASSQVTGGNSPLHF.

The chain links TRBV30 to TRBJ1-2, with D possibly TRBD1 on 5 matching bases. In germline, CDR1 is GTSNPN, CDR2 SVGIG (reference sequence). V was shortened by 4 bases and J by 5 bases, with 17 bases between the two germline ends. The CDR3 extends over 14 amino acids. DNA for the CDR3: TGTGCCTGGAATTTAGGGAGGGGCCGGTATGGCTACACCTTC. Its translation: CAWNLGRGRYGYTF.

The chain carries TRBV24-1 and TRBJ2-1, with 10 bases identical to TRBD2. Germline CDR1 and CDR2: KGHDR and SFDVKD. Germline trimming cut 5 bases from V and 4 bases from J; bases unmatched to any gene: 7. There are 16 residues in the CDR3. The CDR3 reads CATSGQGLAEYNEQFF. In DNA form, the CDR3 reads TGTGCCACCAGTGGTCAAGGACTAGCGGAGTACAATGAGCAGTTCTTC.

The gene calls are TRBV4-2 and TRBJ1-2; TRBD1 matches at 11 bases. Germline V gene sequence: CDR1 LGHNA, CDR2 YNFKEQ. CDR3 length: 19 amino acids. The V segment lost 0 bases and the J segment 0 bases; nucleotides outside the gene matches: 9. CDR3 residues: CASSQDLKDRGRANYGYTF. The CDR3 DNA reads TGTGCCAGCAGCCAAGATTTAAAGGACAGGGGGCGAGCTAACTATGGCTACACCTTC.